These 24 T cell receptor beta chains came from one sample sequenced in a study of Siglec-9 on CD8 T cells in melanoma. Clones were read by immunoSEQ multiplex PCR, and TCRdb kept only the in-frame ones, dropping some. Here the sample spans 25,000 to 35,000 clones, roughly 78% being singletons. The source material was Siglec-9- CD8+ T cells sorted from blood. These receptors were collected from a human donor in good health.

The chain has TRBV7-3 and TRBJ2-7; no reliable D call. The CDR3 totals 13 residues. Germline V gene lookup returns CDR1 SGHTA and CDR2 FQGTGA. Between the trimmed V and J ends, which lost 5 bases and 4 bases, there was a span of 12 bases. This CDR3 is CASSLLGSYEQYF. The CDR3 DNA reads TGTGCCAGCAGCCTACTGGGCTCATACGAGCAGTACTTC.

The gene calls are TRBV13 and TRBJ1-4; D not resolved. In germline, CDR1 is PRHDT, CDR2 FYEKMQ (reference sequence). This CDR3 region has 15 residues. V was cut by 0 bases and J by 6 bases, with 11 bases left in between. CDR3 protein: CASSLGSSSYEKLFF. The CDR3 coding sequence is TGTGCCAGCAGCTTAGGCTCGTCCAGTTATGAAAAACTGTTTTTT.

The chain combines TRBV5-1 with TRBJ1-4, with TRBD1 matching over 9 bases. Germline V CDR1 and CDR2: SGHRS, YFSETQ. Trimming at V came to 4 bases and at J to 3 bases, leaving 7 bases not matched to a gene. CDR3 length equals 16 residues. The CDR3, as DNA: TGCGCCAGCAGCACGGACAGGGGATGGGCTAATGAAAAACTGTTTTTT. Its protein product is CASSTDRGWANEKLFF.

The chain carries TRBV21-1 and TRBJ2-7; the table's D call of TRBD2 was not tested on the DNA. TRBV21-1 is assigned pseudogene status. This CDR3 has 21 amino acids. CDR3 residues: CASSKGCNMGTSGKQSYEQYV. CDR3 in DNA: TGTGCCAGCAGCAAAGGGTGTAACATGGGGACTAGCGGGAAACAGTCCTACGAGCAGTACGTC.

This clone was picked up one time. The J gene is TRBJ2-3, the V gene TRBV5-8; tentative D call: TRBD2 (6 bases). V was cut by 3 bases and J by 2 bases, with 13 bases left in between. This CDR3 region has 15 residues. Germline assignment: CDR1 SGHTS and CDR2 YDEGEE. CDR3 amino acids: CASSSPGLPTDTQYF. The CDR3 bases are TGTGCCAGCAGCTCACCGGGACTTCCCACAGATACGCAGTATTTT. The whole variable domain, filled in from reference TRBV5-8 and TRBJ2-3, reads EAGVTQSPTHLIKTRGQQATLRCSPISGHTSVYWYQQALGLGLQFLLWYDEGEERNRGNFPPRFSGRQFPNYSSELNVNALELEDSALYLCASSSPGLPTDTQYFGPGTRLTVL.

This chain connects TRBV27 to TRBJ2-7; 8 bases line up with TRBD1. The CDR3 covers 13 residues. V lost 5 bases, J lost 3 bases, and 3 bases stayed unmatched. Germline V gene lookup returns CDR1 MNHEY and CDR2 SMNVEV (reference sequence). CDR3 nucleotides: TGTGCCAGCAGTATCGGACAGGGCTACGAGCAGTACGTC. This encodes CASSIGQGYEQYV.

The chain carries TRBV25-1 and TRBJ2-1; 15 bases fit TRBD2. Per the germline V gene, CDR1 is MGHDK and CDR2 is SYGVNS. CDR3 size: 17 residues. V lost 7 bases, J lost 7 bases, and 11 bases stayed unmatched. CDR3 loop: CASNMGLAGGIGNEQFF. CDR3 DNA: TGTGCCAGCAATATGGGACTAGCGGGAGGAATTGGAAATGAGCAGTTCTTC. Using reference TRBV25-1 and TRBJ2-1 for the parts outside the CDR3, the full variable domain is EADIYQTPRYLVIGTGKKITLECSQTMGHDKMYWYQQDPGMELHLIHYSYGVNSTEKGDLSSESTVSRIRTEHFPLTLESARPSHTSQYLCASNMGLAGGIGNEQFFGPGTRLTVL.

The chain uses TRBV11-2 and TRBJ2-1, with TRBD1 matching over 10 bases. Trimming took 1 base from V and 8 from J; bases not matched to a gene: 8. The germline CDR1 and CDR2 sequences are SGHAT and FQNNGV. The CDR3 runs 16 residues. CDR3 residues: CASSLVLGTGVHEQFF. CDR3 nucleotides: TGTGCCAGCAGCTTAGTATTGGGGACAGGGGTTCATGAGCAGTTCTTC.

The CDR3 DNA is TGCAGCGTTGACTCGGCAGGGGACTATGGCTACACCTTC. It specifies CSVDSAGDYGYTF. This chain connects TRBV29-1 to TRBJ1-2, with TRBD1 as a possible D gene (6 bases). The CDR3 extends over 13 amino acids. CDR1 is SQVTM and CDR2 is ANQGSEA in the germline V gene. Trimming shortened V by 3 bases and J by 3 bases, and 11 bases separated the two germline ends.

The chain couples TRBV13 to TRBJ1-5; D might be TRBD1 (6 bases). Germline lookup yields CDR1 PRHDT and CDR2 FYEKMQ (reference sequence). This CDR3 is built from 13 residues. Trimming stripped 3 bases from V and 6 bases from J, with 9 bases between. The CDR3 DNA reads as TGTGCCAGCAGCTTGGAGGGGGGTCAGCCCCAGCATTTT. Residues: CASSLEGGQPQHF.

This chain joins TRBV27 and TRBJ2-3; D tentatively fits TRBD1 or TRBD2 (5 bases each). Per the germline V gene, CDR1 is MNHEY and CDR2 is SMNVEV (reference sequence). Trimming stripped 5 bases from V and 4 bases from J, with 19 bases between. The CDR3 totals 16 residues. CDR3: CASSSLGTRGADTQYF. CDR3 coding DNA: TGTGCCAGCAGTAGCCTCGGGACCAGAGGCGCAGATACGCAGTATTTT.

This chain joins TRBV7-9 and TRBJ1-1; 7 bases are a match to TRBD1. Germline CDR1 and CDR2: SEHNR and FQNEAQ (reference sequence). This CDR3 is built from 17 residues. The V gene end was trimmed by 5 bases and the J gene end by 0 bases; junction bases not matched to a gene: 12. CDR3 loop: CASSPRTGAGMNTEAFF. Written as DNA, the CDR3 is TGTGCCAGCAGCCCGAGAACAGGGGCCGGGATGAACACTGAAGCTTTCTTT.

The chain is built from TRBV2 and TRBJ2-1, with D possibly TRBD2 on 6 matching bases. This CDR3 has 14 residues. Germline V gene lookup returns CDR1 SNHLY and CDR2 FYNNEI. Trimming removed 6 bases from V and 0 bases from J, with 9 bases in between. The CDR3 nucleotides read TGTGCCAGCAGGCGGGATTCCTCCTACAATGAGCAGTTCTTC. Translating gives CASRRDSSYNEQFF.

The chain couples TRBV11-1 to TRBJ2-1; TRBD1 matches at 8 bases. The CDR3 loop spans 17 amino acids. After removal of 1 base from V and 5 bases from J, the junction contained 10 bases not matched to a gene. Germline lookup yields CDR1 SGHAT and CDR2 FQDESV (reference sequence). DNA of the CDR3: TGTGCCAGCAGCTTAGTACCCCCGACAGGGGTGGACAATGAGCAGTTCTTC. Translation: CASSLVPPTGVDNEQFF.

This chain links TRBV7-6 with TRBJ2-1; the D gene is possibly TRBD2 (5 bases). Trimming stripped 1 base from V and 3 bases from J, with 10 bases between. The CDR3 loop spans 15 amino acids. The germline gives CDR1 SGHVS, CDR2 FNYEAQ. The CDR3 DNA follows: TGTGCCAGCAGCTTAGGAGGGTCCGACTACAATGAGCAGTTCTTC. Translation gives CASSLGGSDYNEQFF. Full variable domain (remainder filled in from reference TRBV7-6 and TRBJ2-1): GAGVSQSPRYKVTKRGQDVALRCDPISGHVSLYWYRQALGQGPEFLTYFNYEAQQDKSGLPNDRFSAERPEGSISTLTIQRTEQRDSAMYRCASSLGGSDYNEQFFGPGTRLTVL.

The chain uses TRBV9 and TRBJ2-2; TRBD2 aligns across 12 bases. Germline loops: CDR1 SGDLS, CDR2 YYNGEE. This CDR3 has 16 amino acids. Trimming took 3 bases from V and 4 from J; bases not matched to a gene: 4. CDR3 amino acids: CASSAPSGGATGELFF. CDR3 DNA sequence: TGTGCCAGCAGCGCACCTAGCGGGGGGGCCACCGGGGAGCTGTTTTTT.

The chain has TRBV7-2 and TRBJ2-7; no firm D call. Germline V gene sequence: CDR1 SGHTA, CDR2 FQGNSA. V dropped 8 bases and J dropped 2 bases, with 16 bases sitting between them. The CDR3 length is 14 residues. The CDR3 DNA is TGTGCCAGCGCATATGCGAAAGGAACCTACGAGCAGTACGTC. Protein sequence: CASAYAKGTYEQYV.

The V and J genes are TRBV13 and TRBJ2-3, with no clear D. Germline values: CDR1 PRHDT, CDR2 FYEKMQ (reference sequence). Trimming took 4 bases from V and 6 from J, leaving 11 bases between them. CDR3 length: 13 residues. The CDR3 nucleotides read TGTGCCAGCAGCTCAAGGGTGGAGGATACGCAGTATTTT. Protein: CASSSRVEDTQYF. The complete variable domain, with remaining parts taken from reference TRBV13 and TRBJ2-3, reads AAGVIQSPRHLIKEKRETATLKCYPIPRHDTVYWYQQGPGQDPQFLISFYEKMQSDKGSIPDRFSAQQFSDYHSELNMSSLELGDSALYFCASSSRVEDTQYFGPGTRLTVL.

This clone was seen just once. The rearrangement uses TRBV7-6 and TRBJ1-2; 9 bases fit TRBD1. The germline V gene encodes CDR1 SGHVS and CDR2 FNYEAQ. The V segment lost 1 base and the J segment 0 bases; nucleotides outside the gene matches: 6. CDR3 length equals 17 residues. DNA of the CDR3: TGTGCCAGCAGCTTAGAAACAGGGGGCTTAACTAACTATGGCTACACCTTC. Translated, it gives CASSLETGGLTNYGYTF.

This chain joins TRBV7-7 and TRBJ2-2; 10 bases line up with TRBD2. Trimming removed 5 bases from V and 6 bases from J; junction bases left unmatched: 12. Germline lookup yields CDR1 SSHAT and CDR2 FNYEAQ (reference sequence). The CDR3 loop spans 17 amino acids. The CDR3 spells CASSPRPSGRSPGELFF. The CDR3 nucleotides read TGTGCCAGCAGCCCCAGACCTAGCGGGAGATCTCCCGGGGAGCTGTTTTTT.

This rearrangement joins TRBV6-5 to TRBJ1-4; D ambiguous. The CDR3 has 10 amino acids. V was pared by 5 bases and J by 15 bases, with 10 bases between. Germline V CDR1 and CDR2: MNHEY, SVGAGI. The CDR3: CASSAHDMFF. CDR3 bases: TGTGCCAGCAGTGCCCACGATATGTTTTTT.

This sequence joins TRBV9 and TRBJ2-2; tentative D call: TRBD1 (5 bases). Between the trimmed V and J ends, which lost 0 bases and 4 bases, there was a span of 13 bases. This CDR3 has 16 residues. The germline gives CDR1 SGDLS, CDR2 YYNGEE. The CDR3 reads CASSVEWGRSTGELFF. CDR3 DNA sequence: TGTGCCAGCAGCGTAGAGTGGGGCCGTAGCACCGGGGAGCTGTTTTTT.

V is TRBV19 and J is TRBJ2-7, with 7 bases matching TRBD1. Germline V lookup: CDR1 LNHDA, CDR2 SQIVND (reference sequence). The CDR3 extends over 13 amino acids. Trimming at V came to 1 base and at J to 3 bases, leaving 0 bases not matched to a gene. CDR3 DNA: TGTGCCAGTAGTATAGGACAGGGCTACGAGCAGTACTTC. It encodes CASSIGQGYEQYF.

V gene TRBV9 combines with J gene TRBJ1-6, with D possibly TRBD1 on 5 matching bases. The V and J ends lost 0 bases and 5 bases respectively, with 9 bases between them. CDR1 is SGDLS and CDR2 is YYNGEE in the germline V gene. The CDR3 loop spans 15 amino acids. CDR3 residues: CASSVGWDDNSPLHF. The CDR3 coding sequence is TGTGCCAGCAGCGTAGGGTGGGACGATAATTCACCCCTCCACTTT.